A single sample is the source of the 32 T cell receptor beta chains below, sequenced in a study of Ad26.COV2.S vaccination and SARS-CoV-2 variants. Treatment meaning: roughly 19 received Ad26.COV2.S at low or high dose, single or two shots; 5 received placebo; per-sample allocation not given. Sampling occurred on day 63 after the first vaccine or placebo injection. Repertoires were generated with immunoSEQ multiplex PCR, while TCRdb's copy carries only in-frame clones and drops some. Of 200,000 to 250,000 clones listed, roughly 90% were seen once; the top ten hold roughly a tenth. The sample was peripheral blood, taken in a trial of Ad26.COV2.S vaccine versus placebo. These receptors were collected from a person between 18 and 60 years old who received the Ad26.COV2.S COVID-19 vaccine or a placebo.

The V gene is TRBV7-8, the J gene TRBJ2-7; 11 bases are shared with TRBD1. CDR3 length: 14 amino acids. Per the germline V gene, CDR1 is SGHVS and CDR2 is FQNEAQ. Unmatched junction bases numbered 6, after V lost 5 bases and J lost 6 bases. The CDR3 DNA is TGTGCCAGCAGCCCCCGGGACAGGGGGGCCGAGCAGTACTTC. Protein product: CASSPRDRGAEQYF.

This rearrangement joins TRBV30 to TRBJ2-6, with D tentatively TRBD2 (6 bases). Germline CDR1 reads GTSNPN; CDR2 reads SVGIG (reference sequence). With 5 bases removed from V and 4 bases from J, the gap between germline ends came to 12 bases. The CDR3 is made up of 14 amino acids. In DNA, the CDR3 is TGTGCCTGGGGCGGGATCCTAGGGGCCAACGTCCTGACTTTC. Protein: CAWGGILGANVLTF.

This chain joins TRBV6-2 or TRBV6-3 and TRBJ1-1; D remains unclear. CDR1 is MNHEY and CDR2 is SVGEGT in the germline V gene. Trimming left V 3 bases short and J 0 bases short, with 11 bases between. CDR3 length equals 15 residues. The CDR3 loop reads CASSYLGIMNTEAFF. The CDR3 DNA reads as TGTGCCAGCAGTTATCTGGGGATCATGAACACTGAAGCTTTCTTT.

The chain has TRBV3-1 (or the pseudogene TRBV3-2) and TRBJ2-2; D unresolved. The germline V gene has CDR1 LGHDT and CDR2 YNNKEL (reference sequence). V dropped 2 bases and J dropped 2 bases, with 6 bases sitting between them. The CDR3 contains 14 residues. In DNA, the CDR3 is TGTGCCAGCAGCCAAATAAGAAACACCGGGGAGCTGTTTTTT. It is translated as CASSQIRNTGELFF.

This clone has a handful of counts. The chain carries TRBV3-1 (or the pseudogene TRBV3-2) and TRBJ2-7; D is perhaps TRBD1 (5 bases). The CDR3 loop spans 12 amino acids. V was trimmed by 6 bases and J by 9 bases, leaving 15 bases between them. The germline V gene encodes CDR1 LGHDT and CDR2 YNNKEL (reference sequence). CDR3 coding DNA: TGTGCCAGCAGGGCGGACAACTTATGGCAGTACTTC. Translating it yields CASRADNLWQYF.

The chain couples TRBV6-5 to TRBJ2-7; the D is unclear. Germline CDR1 is MNHEY and CDR2 is SVGAGI. Deletions cut 2 bases from V and 4 bases from J, with 12 bases between. The CDR3 extends over 14 amino acids. The CDR3 DNA reads as TGTGCCAGCAGTTACGTGGGATCTACGTACGAGCAGTACTTC. Its translation: CASSYVGSTYEQYF.

The V gene is TRBV6-2 or TRBV6-3, the J gene TRBJ2-7, with 16 nucleotides matching TRBD2. The germline CDR1 and CDR2 sequences are MNHEY and SVGEGT. There are 19 residues in the CDR3. V trimming: 0 bases; J trimming: 2 bases; junction bases outside the gene matches: 7. CDR3 coding DNA: TGTGCCAGCAGTTACTCTCGTCCCGGGACTAGCGGGGGGGCCTACGAGCAGTACTTC. It codes for CASSYSRPGTSGGAYEQYF.

The genes are TRBV7-9 and TRBJ1-5, with D uncertain. In germline, CDR1 is SEHNR, CDR2 FQNEAQ (reference sequence). CDR3 length: 13 residues. Trimming shortened V by 2 bases and J by 5 bases, and 7 bases separated the two germline ends. CDR3 sequence: CASSLRRDQPQHF. The CDR3 DNA reads as TGTGCCAGCAGCTTACGCCGGGATCAGCCCCAGCATTTT. Full variable domain (outside the CDR3, taken from reference TRBV7-9 and TRBJ1-5): DTGVSQNPRHKITKRGQNVTFRCDPISEHNRLYWYRQTLGQGPEFLTYFQNEAQLEKSRLLSDRFSAERPKGSFSTLEIQRTEQGDSAMYLCASSLRRDQPQHFGDGTRLSIL.

The chain employs TRBV25-1 and TRBJ2-5, with D maybe TRBD1 (6 bases). Germline CDR1 MGHDK, CDR2 SYGVNS. Trimming took off 3 bases at V and 4 bases at J, with 18 bases between the two ends. The CDR3 spans 16 residues. CDR3 DNA: TGTGCCAGCAGTGAGGCCTGGAGCAGGGGCCGAGAGACCCAGTACTTC. Its translation: CASSEAWSRGRETQYF.

V gene TRBV4-2 combines with J gene TRBJ1-5, with D hard to call. Trimming cost V 2 bases and J 5 bases, with 10 bases left between them. Looked up from germline, CDR1 is LGHNA and CDR2 is YNFKEQ. This CDR3 region has 14 residues. CDR3 bases: TGTGCCAGCAGCCAAAGGCAGTTGGATCAGCCCCAGCATTTT. This gives the protein CASSQRQLDQPQHF.

Worth noting for this clone: At the DNA level, this CDR3 is encoded by other sequences in the same sample as well. V gene TRBV7-2 combines with J gene TRBJ2-7, with 7 bases identical to TRBD2. V lost 1 base and J lost 2; bases outside the gene matches: 2. The CDR3 loop spans 14 amino acids. Per the germline V gene, CDR1 is SGHTA and CDR2 is FQGNSA. The CDR3 reads CASSLVGGTYEQYF. In DNA form, the CDR3 reads TGTGCCAGCAGCTTAGTCGGGGGGACCTACGAGCAGTACTTC. The variable domain in full, with the rest retrieved from reference TRBV7-2 and TRBJ2-7, is GAGVSQSPSNKVTEKGKDVELRCDPISGHTALYWYRQSLGQGLEFLIYFQGNSAPDKSGLPSDRFSAERTGGSVSTLTIQRTQQEDSAVYLCASSLVGGTYEQYFGPGTRLTVT.

This rearrangement joins TRBV7-9 to TRBJ1-5; 10 nucleotides agree with TRBD1. The CDR3 totals 15 residues. With V trimmed by 5 bases and J by 1 base, 2 bases remained unmatched. Germline CDR1 is SEHNR and CDR2 is FQNEAQ (reference sequence). The CDR3 reads CASSPTGGSNQPQHF. The CDR3 region has the DNA TGTGCCAGCAGCCCGACAGGGGGCAGCAATCAGCCCCAGCATTTT.

V and J are TRBV7-2 and TRBJ1-2; D may be TRBD1 (5 bases). The V end was cut by 5 bases, the J end by 1 base, with 14 bases between. Germline assignment: CDR1 SGHTA and CDR2 FQGNSA. This CDR3 is 15 amino acids long. This chain's CDR3 is CASSPRDGNNYGYTF. The CDR3 DNA reads as TGTGCCAGCAGCCCCCGGGACGGGAATAACTATGGCTACACCTTC. Variable domain in full (rest from reference TRBV7-2 and TRBJ1-2): GAGVSQSPSNKVTEKGKDVELRCDPISGHTALYWYRQSLGQGLEFLIYFQGNSAPDKSGLPSDRFSAERTGGSVSTLTIQRTQQEDSAVYLCASSPRDGNNYGYTFGSGTRLTVV.

The genes are TRBV19 and TRBJ2-7, with D possibly being TRBD2 (5 bases). Germline CDR1 reads LNHDA; CDR2 reads SQIVND (reference sequence). This CDR3 is built from 15 residues. V dropped 1 base and J dropped 5 bases, with 15 bases sitting between them. CDR3 in DNA: TGTGCCAGTAGTATAGGGCTAGCTTTGAGGCACGAGCAGTACTTC. Translating it yields CASSIGLALRHEQYF.

V gene TRBV12-3 or TRBV12-4 combines with J gene TRBJ2-2; unclear D gene. CDR3 length: 13 amino acids. V was trimmed by 3 bases and J by 2 bases, leaving 4 bases between them. DNA of the CDR3: TGTGCCAGCAGTTTTCCTAACACCGGGGAGCTGTTTTTT. It translates to CASSFPNTGELFF.

The chain uses TRBV9 and TRBJ2-3; the D gene is possibly TRBD2 (6 bases). Germline lookup yields CDR1 SGDLS and CDR2 YYNGEE. CDR3 size: 16 residues. Trimming cost V 0 bases and J 0 bases, with 11 bases left between them. CDR3 nucleotides: TGTGCCAGCAGCGTAGTTGGGGGACTTAGCACAGATACGCAGTATTTT. Translating gives CASSVVGGLSTDTQYF.

The chain links TRBV5-1 to TRBJ2-3, with D possibly TRBD2 on 5 matching bases. Germline V gene data show CDR1 as SGHRS and CDR2 as YFSETQ. The ends were cut back, 5 bases at V and 6 bases at J, with 25 bases in the middle. CDR3 length: 17 residues. CDR3 protein: CASSSYMMNSGSDTQYF. CDR3 in DNA: TGCGCCAGCAGTTCCTACATGATGAACTCGGGGTCGGATACGCAGTATTTT. The entire variable domain, with the rest obtained from reference TRBV5-1 and TRBJ2-3, is as follows: KAGVTQTPRYLIKTRGQQVTLSCSPISGHRSVSWYQQTPGQGLQFLFEYFSETQRNKGNFPGRFSGRQFSNSRSEMNVSTLELGDSALYLCASSSYMMNSGSDTQYFGPGTRLTVL.

The DNA of the CDR3 is TGTGCCAGCAGCGCGGGCTGGACAGGGAGGAGAAAAGAGACCCAGTACTTC. It yields the protein CASSAGWTGRRKETQYF. The chain has TRBV5-6 and TRBJ2-5, with 8 bases lining up with TRBD1. The CDR3 length is 17 residues. The V segment lost 4 bases and the J segment 3 bases; nucleotides outside the gene matches: 14. Germline V gives CDR1 SGHDT, CDR2 YYEEEE.

This chain connects TRBV7-2 to TRBJ2-7, with TRBD1 as a possible D gene (6 bases). The germline CDR1 and CDR2 sequences are SGHTA and FQGNSA. The CDR3 runs 15 residues. V was cut by 4 bases and J by 0 bases, with 13 bases left in between. In nucleotides, the CDR3 is TGTGCCAGCAGCTATGACAGGCACTTCTCCTACGAGCAGTACTTC. Translated: CASSYDRHFSYEQYF.

V is TRBV18 and J is TRBJ2-4; TRBD1 is a possible D gene (6 bases). Trimming took 0 bases from V and 1 from J, leaving 13 bases between them. CDR1 is KGHSH, CDR2 LQKENI, per germline. This CDR3 contains 17 residues. CDR3 residues: CASSPPNRESAKNIQYF. CDR3 nucleotides: TGTGCCAGCTCACCACCGAACAGGGAATCGGCCAAAAACATTCAGTACTTC.

The chain carries TRBV7-5 and TRBJ1-2. TRBV7-5 is flagged as a pseudogene. The CDR3 consists of 18 residues. The CDR3 sequence: CARSLSRAGPQFCYGYTF. In DNA form, the CDR3 reads TGTGCCAGAAGCTTATCCCGGGCGGGCCCTCAATTTTGCTATGGCTACACCTTC.

The chain is built from TRBV10-3 and TRBJ1-2; tentatively, D is TRBD1 (6 bases). The CDR3 is 15 amino acids. Germline V gene data show CDR1 as ENHRY and CDR2 as SYGVKD. The V end lost 2 bases, the J end lost 0 bases, and 10 bases lay between the germline ends. In nucleotides, the CDR3 is TGTGCCATCAGTGAGCGGGGGGCGACTAACTATGGCTACACCTTC. Protein sequence: CAISERGATNYGYTF.

This sequence joins TRBV7-9 and TRBJ2-3; D tentatively fits TRBD1 or TRBD2 (5 bases each). Germline V gives CDR1 SEHNR, CDR2 FQNEAQ (reference sequence). The V end was cut by 5 bases, the J end by 2 bases, with 14 bases between. The CDR3 length is 15 residues. CDR3 loop: CASSLGTLNTDTQYF. The CDR3 DNA follows: TGTGCCAGCAGCCTCGGGACGTTGAACACAGATACGCAGTATTTT.

The gene calls are TRBV7-2 and TRBJ2-5; possibly TRBD2 for D (6 bases). The CDR3 loop spans 14 amino acids. Trimming removed 1 base at V and 6 bases at J, with 12 bases between. Germline V gives CDR1 SGHTA, CDR2 FQGNSA. CDR3 in amino acids: CASSLGDFGKTQYF. DNA for the CDR3: TGTGCCAGCAGCTTAGGGGACTTCGGGAAGACCCAGTACTTC.

The J gene is TRBJ2-2, the V gene TRBV30; 14 bases map to TRBD2. V shed 4 bases, J shed 7 bases, and the junction held 8 bases outside the gene matches. The V gene's germline CDR1 is GTSNPN and CDR2 SVGIG (reference sequence). This CDR3 is built from 16 residues. CDR3 sequence: CAWNPGTSGSVGELFF. The CDR3 region has the DNA TGTGCCTGGAACCCCGGGACTAGCGGGAGTGTCGGGGAGCTGTTTTTT.

V usage is TRBV3-1 (or the pseudogene TRBV3-2) and J usage is TRBJ2-7; 9 nucleotides line up with TRBD1. Per the germline V gene, CDR1 is LGHDT and CDR2 is YNNKEL (reference sequence). The CDR3 length is 14 residues. Germline trimming cut 4 bases from V and 5 bases from J; bases unmatched to any gene: 6. In DNA, the CDR3 is TGTGCCAGCAGCCCACAGGGGGCTCCCCACGAGCAGTACTTC. Its translation: CASSPQGAPHEQYF.

This chain uses TRBV7-9 with TRBJ2-3; TRBD2 matches at 11 bases. J was trimmed by 1 base and V by 5 bases; bases with no gene match: 5. Germline CDR1 and CDR2: SEHNR and FQNEAQ (reference sequence). The length of the CDR3 is 16 residues. The chain's CDR3 is CASSPLAGGGTDTQYF. CDR3 DNA: TGTGCCAGCAGCCCGCTAGCGGGAGGAGGCACAGATACGCAGTATTTT. The whole variable domain, filled in from reference TRBV7-9 and TRBJ2-3, reads DTGVSQNPRHKITKRGQNVTFRCDPISEHNRLYWYRQTLGQGPEFLTYFQNEAQLEKSRLLSDRFSAERPKGSFSTLEIQRTEQGDSAMYLCASSPLAGGGTDTQYFGPGTRLTVL.

In its sample, this clone was seen many times. The rearrangement joins TRBV2 to TRBJ1-5; possibly TRBD1 for D (6 bases). The CDR3 contains 17 residues. Trimming took off 4 bases at V and 2 bases at J, with 18 bases between the two ends. The germline V gene has CDR1 SNHLY and CDR2 FYNNEI. The CDR3 DNA reads as TGTGCCAGCAGTGTAAGGCAGGGGTGGATAGGCAATCAGCCCCAGCATTTT. Amino acids: CASSVRQGWIGNQPQHF.

The chain has TRBV6-2 or TRBV6-3 and TRBJ2-7; D unclear. Per germline, CDR1 MNHEY and CDR2 SVGEGT. Deletions cut 1 base from V and 6 bases from J, with 7 bases between. This CDR3 has 12 amino acids. This CDR3 reads CASSYYGREQYF. For the CDR3, the DNA is TGTGCCAGCAGTTACTACGGACGCGAGCAGTACTTC.

This rearrangement joins TRBV29-1 to TRBJ2-7; TRBD1 is a possible D gene (6 bases). The germline V and J ends were trimmed by 2 bases and 2 bases, with 10 bases remaining between them. The CDR3 sequence is 13 residues long. The germline CDR1 and CDR2 sequences are SQVTM and ANQGSEA. As DNA, the CDR3 is TGCAGCGTTGAATTGGACAGAGCCTACGAGCAGTACTTC. Translated, it gives CSVELDRAYEQYF.

The chain joins TRBV10-3 to TRBJ2-3; no reliable D call. Germline lookup yields CDR1 ENHRY and CDR2 SYGVKD. This CDR3 has 13 amino acids. Trimming took off 3 bases at V and 4 bases at J, with 8 bases between the two ends. This CDR3 reads CAISEVSADTQYF. Written as DNA, the CDR3 is TGTGCCATCAGTGAAGTTAGTGCAGATACGCAGTATTTT.

The genes are TRBV5-1 and TRBJ2-1, with a possible D match to TRBD2 (6 bases). The CDR3 consists of 14 residues. Germline lookup yields CDR1 SGHRS and CDR2 YFSETQ. The V end lost 4 bases, the J end lost 0 bases, and 8 bases lay between the germline ends. The CDR3 reads CASSSSGSYNEQFF. CDR3 DNA: TGCGCCAGCAGCAGTAGCGGCTCCTACAATGAGCAGTTCTTC.